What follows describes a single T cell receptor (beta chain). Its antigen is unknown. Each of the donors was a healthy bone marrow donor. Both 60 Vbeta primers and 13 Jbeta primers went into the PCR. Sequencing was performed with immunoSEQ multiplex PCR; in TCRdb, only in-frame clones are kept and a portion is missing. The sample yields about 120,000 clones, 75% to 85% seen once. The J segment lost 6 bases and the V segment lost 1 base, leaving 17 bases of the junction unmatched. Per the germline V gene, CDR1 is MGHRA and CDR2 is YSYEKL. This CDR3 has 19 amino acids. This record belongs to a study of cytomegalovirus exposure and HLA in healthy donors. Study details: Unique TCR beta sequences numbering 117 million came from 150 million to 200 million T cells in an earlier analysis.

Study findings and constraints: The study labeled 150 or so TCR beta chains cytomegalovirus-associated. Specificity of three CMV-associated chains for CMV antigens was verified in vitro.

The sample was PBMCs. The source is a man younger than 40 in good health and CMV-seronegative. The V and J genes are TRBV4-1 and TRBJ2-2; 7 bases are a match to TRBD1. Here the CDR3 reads CASSQGTPWGQITPGELFF. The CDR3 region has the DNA TGCGCCAGCAGCCAAGGGACCCCTTGGGGACAGATAACACCCGGGGAGCTGTTTTTT.